One sample yielded the 7 T cell receptor beta chains listed below, sequenced in a study of blood T cell repertoires in COVID-19. The table came from immunoSEQ multiplex PCR; TCRdb's copy has only in-frame clones and leaves some out. There are around 61,000 clones in the sample; 89% occur only once, and under 45% lies in the top ten. Sequencing was done on a sample of peripheral blood. Every receptor here comes from a woman in her sixties or seventies with COVID-19, enrolled during active disease.

Only a few counts were recorded for this clone. The J gene is TRBJ1-1, the V gene TRBV5-1, with 7 nucleotides matching TRBD1. The CDR3 sequence is 14 residues long. In germline, CDR1 is SGHRS, CDR2 YFSETQ. V dropped 1 base and J dropped 4; count of bases not matched to a gene: 4. The CDR3 DNA reads TGCGCCAGCAGCTTGTCACAGGGGAGCACTGAAGCTTTCTTT. Translation gives CASSLSQGSTEAFF.

This clone was found a few times. This chain connects TRBV5-4 to TRBJ2-1; 11 bases match TRBD2. V lost 0 bases to trimming and J lost 8 bases; unmatched junction nucleotides: 10. Looked up from germline, CDR1 is SGHNT and CDR2 is YYREEE (reference sequence). The CDR3 contains 17 residues. As DNA, the CDR3 is TGTGCCAGCAGCTTGGGTCTAGCGGGAGGAAGGGGAGATGAGCAGTTCTTC. It encodes CASSLGLAGGRGDEQFF. Filled out from reference TRBV5-4 and TRBJ2-1, the complete variable domain reads ETGVTQSPTHLIKTRGQQVTLRCSSQSGHNTVSWYQQALGQGPQFIFQYYREEENGRGNFPPRFSGLQFPNYSSELNVNALELDDSALYLCASSLGLAGGRGDEQFFGPGTRLTVL.

The chain recombines TRBV3-1 (or the pseudogene TRBV3-2) with TRBJ2-7; possibly TRBD2 for D (6 bases). V was pared by 1 base and J by 1 base, with 8 bases between. Germline assignment: CDR1 LGHDT and CDR2 YNNKEL (reference sequence). The CDR3 extends over 14 amino acids. CDR3 loop: CASSQAGVSYEQYF. CDR3 sequence (DNA): TGTGCCAGCAGCCAAGCGGGGGTTTCCTACGAGCAGTACTTC.

This clone was recorded once. The genes are TRBV11-2 and TRBJ2-7; 7 bases match TRBD2. J lost 1 base, V lost 4 bases, and 7 bases had no gene match. This CDR3 comprises 15 residues. Germline values: CDR1 SGHAT, CDR2 FQNNGV. The CDR3 DNA follows: TGTGCCAGCAGCTCTCTAGCGGCGTATTCCTACGAGCAGTACTTC. Encoded protein: CASSSLAAYSYEQYF.

This clone was detected only a few times. The chain uses TRBV3-1 (or the pseudogene TRBV3-2) and TRBJ2-2, with D unclear. The CDR3 is 13 residues long. V was shortened by 7 bases and J by 4 bases, with 10 bases between the two germline ends. Germline CDR1 LGHDT, CDR2 YNNKEL (reference sequence). For the CDR3, the DNA is TGTGCCAGCACCCATCGGGTCACCGGGGAGCTGTTTTTT. It encodes CASTHRVTGELFF.

The CDR3 here is CASSSGEDQPQHF. The CDR3 DNA follows: TGTGCCAGTTCCTCGGGGGAGGATCAGCCCCAGCATTTT. The genes are TRBV18 and TRBJ1-5, with D maybe TRBD1 (5 bases). The CDR3 runs to 13 residues. CDR1 and CDR2 (germline): KGHSH, LQKENI. V was shortened by 9 bases and J by 5 bases, with 14 bases between the two germline ends.

The CDR3: CATSVQGTAKNIQYF. The DNA of the CDR3 is TGTGCCACCAGTGTACAGGGGACGGCCAAAAACATTCAGTACTTC. The chain carries TRBV24-1 and TRBJ2-4, with 7 positions matching TRBD1. Per germline, CDR1 KGHDR and CDR2 SFDVKD. With V trimmed by 5 bases and J by 1 base, 4 bases remained unmatched. This CDR3 contains 15 residues.